This T cell receptor (beta chain) was captured in a study of T cells in women clearing cervical HPV infection. This CDR3 contains 14 residues. CDR1 is LNHDA and CDR2 is SQIVND in the germline V gene (reference sequence). Generated by immunoSEQ multiplex PCR, the TCRdb table keeps only in-frame clones and is missing some. The sample table includes 20,000 to 25,000 clones. With respect to this clone: The read terminates 3 residues ahead of where the CDR3 ends, so the germline J gene completes it.

This chain uses TRBV19 with TRBJ2-4; 10 bases align to TRBD1. Specimen: blood buffy coat. The source of this sequence is a woman between 18 and 70 years old with a cervical HPV16 infection that either progressed to CIN3+ or cleared (not recorded which). The CDR3 loop is CASTQDRGSYGQYF. Partial CDR3 DNA: TGTGCCAGTACCCAGGACAGGGGGTCCTATGGT. Filled out from reference TRBV19 and TRBJ2-4, the complete variable domain reads DGGITQSPKYLFRKEGQNVTLSCEQNLNHDAMYWYRQDPGQGLRLIYYSQIVNDFQKGDIAEGYSVSREKKESFPLTVTSAQKNPTAFYLCASTQDRGSYGQYFGAGTRLSVL.